The present entry profiles one T cell receptor beta chain with its context. The data were obtained in a study of neurological immune-mediated disorders. The making of cDNA relied on 5'RACE with 10-nucleotide random UMIs. TCRdb re-derived calls from the 5' RACE reads in MiXCR, one entry per CDR3 protein. The sample carries 55,000 to 70,000 distinct CDR3 sequences, about 11% recorded once. Germline V gene data show CDR1 as MNHEY and CDR2 as SMNVEV (reference sequence). Trimming took 7 bases from V and 4 from J; bases not matched to a gene: 10. The CDR3 contains 16 residues. Noted time point: longitudinal time-point 1 (baseline). Preparation of the unsorted libraries drew on 2 million PBMCs stored at -80 C.

This sequence originates from a male donor with HTLV-1-associated myelopathy (HAM/TSP). The chain links TRBV27 to TRBJ2-1, with TRBD2 identical over 10 bases. Specimen: PBMCs. CDR3 in DNA: TGTGCCAGCAACCCAGCGGGGGGGCAAGGGTACAATGAGCAGTTCTTC. This encodes CASNPAGGQGYNEQFF.